The clone carrying this T cell receptor (beta chain) was counted at least ten times. This record belongs to a study of regulatory T cells in long-lasting Graves disease. As to time point: newly diagnosed GD, antithyroid drugs for less than 3 months. PBMC-extracted RNA yielded the TCR library. To make TCR beta libraries, researchers used iRepertoire HTBI primers and Arm-PCR of CDR3 regions. MiXCR, run by TCRdb on the multiplex PCR reads, gives a single entry per CDR3 protein. The table shows roughly 400,000 distinct CDR3 sequences, with roughly 15% occurring only once. This CDR3 contains 10 residues. Per the germline V gene, CDR1 is DFQATT and CDR2 is SNEGSKA (reference sequence). The V end was cut by 5 bases, the J end by 3 bases, with 2 bases between. These sequences were also reported in another study, on T cells in Graves' hyperthyroidism and ophthalmopathy.

The V and J genes are TRBV20-1 and TRBJ2-1; D remains ambiguous. Sample: peripheral blood mononuclear cells (PBMCs), taken at new diagnosis, from a patient treated with antithyroid drugs. This receptor was identified in a woman between 18 and 29 years old with Graves disease. In nucleotides, the CDR3 is TGCAGTGCTTACTACAATGAGCAGTTCTTC. Translation: CSAYYNEQFF.